A single sample is the source of the 10 T cell receptor beta chains below, sequenced in a study of spatial heterogeneity in lung cancer. General study findings and limits: Expanded alpha and beta TCR counts within tumors tracked tumor mutation counts.

Time point given: sample taken at primary tumor resection. TCRdb reanalysed the 5' RACE reads using MiXCR and keeps one entry per CDR3 protein. Found here are some 97,000 distinct CDR3 sequences, about 4.4% of them singletons; the top ten hold 20% to 25%. Their cognate antigens are unknown. Specimen: lung tumor tissue, collected at surgery. These receptors were collected from a male donor with early-stage non-small cell lung cancer.

This clonotype was seen repeatedly, ten times or more. The chain couples TRBV28 to TRBJ2-3; tentative D call: TRBD1 (7 bases). This CDR3 is built from 18 residues. V lost 4 bases and J lost 2, with 22 bases in between. Germline V CDR1 and CDR2: MDHEN, SYDVKM. CDR3 amino acids: CASSSPYGVRGDTDTQYF. CDR3 DNA sequence: TGTGCCAGCAGTTCCCCATACGGTGTCAGGGGGGACACAGATACGCAGTATTTT.

V usage is TRBV11-2 and J usage is TRBJ2-6; no clear D gene. Germline CDR1 SGHAT, CDR2 FQNNGV. V lost 5 bases, J lost 0 bases, and 17 bases lay in between. This CDR3 is built from 18 residues. The CDR3: CASSQTVMLISGANVLTF. CDR3 sequence (DNA): TGTGCCAGCAGCCAAACGGTGATGCTGATCTCTGGGGCCAACGTCCTGACTTTC.

This clonotype was detected ten times or more. This chain connects TRBV10-3 to TRBJ2-7, with TRBD2 identical over 7 bases. There are 14 residues in the CDR3. The J segment lost 4 bases and the V segment lost 3 bases, leaving 6 bases of the junction unmatched. From germline, CDR1 is ENHRY and CDR2 SYGVKD. CDR3 in DNA: TGTGCCATCAGTGAAGAGCTAGCGGAATACGAGCAGTACTTC. It translates to CAISEELAEYEQYF.

In this sample, this clonotype turned up a few times. The chain carries TRBV28 and TRBJ2-3, with D unclear. CDR3 length equals 15 residues. Germline CDR1 and CDR2: MDHEN and SYDVKM. Trimming left V 5 bases short and J 0 bases short, with 12 bases between. The CDR3 here is CASSPDMGSTDTQYF. In DNA form, the CDR3 reads TGTGCCAGCAGTCCCGACATGGGAAGCACAGATACGCAGTATTTT.

This clonotype was seen only a few times. The CDR3 loop reads CASSTPQRETQYF. The CDR3 DNA reads as TGTGCCAGCAGCACCCCCCAAAGAGAGACCCAGTACTTC. The J gene is TRBJ2-5, the V gene TRBV11-2, with D hard to call. V shed 5 bases and J shed 4 bases, with 11 bases lying between them. In germline, CDR1 is SGHAT, CDR2 FQNNGV. The CDR3 extends over 13 amino acids.

This clonotype was found many times. The gene calls are TRBV13 and TRBJ2-5, with unresolved D. Germline V gene lookup returns CDR1 PRHDT and CDR2 FYEKMQ (reference sequence). The CDR3 is 13 residues long. Trimming took 5 bases from V and 5 from J, leaving 12 bases between them. For the CDR3, the DNA is TGTGCCAGCAGCCGCCTGCCCCTTGAGACCCAGTACTTC. Translated: CASSRLPLETQYF.

The table lists this clonotype with many counts. The chain combines TRBV28 with TRBJ1-1; D is perhaps TRBD1 (5 bases). This CDR3 has 13 residues. The V gene lost 7 bases and the J gene lost 1 base, with 10 bases spanning the gap. Germline values: CDR1 MDHEN, CDR2 SYDVKM. The CDR3 sequence: CASIWGTNTEAFF. Here the CDR3 DNA reads TGTGCCAGCATTTGGGGGACGAACACTGAAGCTTTCTTT.

This clonotype was seen repeatedly, ten times or more. The rearrangement uses TRBV25-1 and TRBJ1-1; TRBD1 matches 7 bases. The length of the CDR3 is 13 residues. Germline assignment: CDR1 MGHDK and CDR2 SYGVNS. J gave up 3 bases and V 4 bases, and 2 bases lay outside the gene matches. The CDR3 loop is CASSAGGYTEAFF. DNA of the CDR3: TGTGCCAGCAGTGCAGGGGGTTACACTGAAGCTTTCTTT.

This clonotype came up many times. This chain links TRBV4-1 with TRBJ2-1; no firm D call. The CDR3 totals 14 residues. The germline V gene encodes CDR1 MGHRA and CDR2 YSYEKL. V was trimmed by 2 bases and J by 7 bases, leaving 12 bases between them. CDR3: CASSQIPDPNEQFF. CDR3 nucleotides: TGCGCCAGCAGCCAAATCCCGGACCCGAATGAGCAGTTCTTC.

CDR3: CASSWGTATEAFF. The CDR3 nucleotides read TGTGCCAGCAGTTGGGGGACCGCGACTGAAGCTTTCTTT. The V call is TRBV27, the J call TRBJ1-1, with D maybe TRBD1 (5 bases). This CDR3 is built from 13 residues. Germline loops: CDR1 MNHEY, CDR2 SMNVEV (reference sequence). V shed 4 bases and J shed 5 bases, with 11 bases lying between them.